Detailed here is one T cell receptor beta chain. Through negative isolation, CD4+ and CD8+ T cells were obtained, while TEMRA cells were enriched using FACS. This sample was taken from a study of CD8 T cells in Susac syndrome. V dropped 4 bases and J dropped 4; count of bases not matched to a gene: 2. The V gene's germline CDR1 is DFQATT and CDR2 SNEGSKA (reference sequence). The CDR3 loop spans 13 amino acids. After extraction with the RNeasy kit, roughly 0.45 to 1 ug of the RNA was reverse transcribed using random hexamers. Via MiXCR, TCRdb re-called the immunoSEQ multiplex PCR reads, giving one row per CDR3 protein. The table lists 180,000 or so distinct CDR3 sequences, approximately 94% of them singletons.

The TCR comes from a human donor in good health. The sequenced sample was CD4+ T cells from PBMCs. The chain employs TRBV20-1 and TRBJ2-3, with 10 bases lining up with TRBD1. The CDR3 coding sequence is TGCAGTGCTAAGACAGGGGGCCCAGATACGCAGTATTTT. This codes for CSAKTGGPDTQYF.